The rows below give T cell receptor beta chains drawn from one sample of a study of metastatic and nonmetastatic thyroid tumors. TCRdb used MiXCR to call clones anew from the PCR reads. The repertoire holds around 17,000 clones, with approximately 31% as singletons. Specimen: tumor tissue. All receptors come from a male donor with papillary thyroid cancer or a benign thyroid nodule (not recorded which). Some clones in this sample may be carry-over from other donors' samples. Both conserved end residues are part of each CDR3. A D gene is named only where the DNA matches it firmly. Some rows have no size entry. The others give once, few or many, or a class for an expanded clone.

D gene: TRBD1
V gene: TRBV20-1
J gene: TRBJ2-7
clone size: NA
CDR3 DNA: TGCAGTGCTGATACACCAGGACAGGGAAGTTTGGACTTC
CDR3 protein: CSADTPGQGSLDF

D gene: NA
V gene: TRBV6-5
J gene: TRBJ2-3
clone size: NA
CDR3 DNA: TGTGCCAGCAGTTACCGGGGCGGGGGCACAGATACGCAGTATTTT
CDR3 protein: CASSYRGGGTDTQYF

D gene: TRBD2
V gene: TRBV20-1
J gene: TRBJ2-5
clone size: NA
CDR3 DNA: TGCAGTGCTAGACTAGCGGGGGGTCTCTCGGGGGAGACCCAGTACTTC
CDR3 protein: CSARLAGGLSGETQYF

D gene: NA
V gene: TRBV6-1
J gene: TRBJ2-2
clone size: medium-sized
CDR3 DNA: TGTGCCACCTCGGACAGTTTCCGCGGGTTAGACACCGGGGAGCTGTTTTTT
CDR3 protein: CATSDSFRGLDTGELFF

D gene: NA
V gene: TRBV20-1
J gene: TRBJ1-1
clone size: NA
CDR3 DNA: TGCAGTGCTAGAGATCCCCCGAACACTGAAGCTTTCTTT
CDR3 protein: CSARDPPNTEAFF

D gene: NA
V gene: TRBV19
J gene: TRBJ1-5
clone size: medium-sized
CDR3 DNA: TGTGCCAGTAGCATTGACACCAATCAGCCCCAGCATTTT
CDR3 protein: CASSIDTNQPQHF

D gene: NA
V gene: TRBV5-1
J gene: TRBJ2-2
clone size: NA
CDR3 DNA: TGCGCCAGCGCCTTGCTGGATTGGGCTTCACCCGGGGAGCTGTTTTTT
CDR3 protein: CASALLDWASPGELFF

D gene: TRBD2
V gene: TRBV20-1
J gene: TRBJ2-3
clone size: many
CDR3 DNA: TGCAGTGCTAGAGTCAGGAGCGGGAGGGAAAGCAGGGCAGATACGCAGTATTTT
CDR3 protein: CSARVRSGRESRADTQYF

D gene: NA
V gene: TRBV3-1
J gene: TRBJ1-2
clone size: medium-sized
CDR3 DNA: TGTGCCAGCAGCCATGGGTACGGCTACACCTTC
CDR3 protein: CASSHGYGYTF

D gene: TRBD2
V gene: TRBV28
J gene: TRBJ2-3
clone size: NA
CDR3 DNA: TGTGCCAGCAGTTTAGATAGCGGGAGTGTCACAGATACGCAGTATTTT
CDR3 protein: CASSLDSGSVTDTQYF

D gene: NA
V gene: TRBV2
J gene: TRBJ2-2
clone size: medium-sized
CDR3 DNA: TGTGCCAGCACCCTGTGGACTTCCTCCATGAAGCTGTTTTTT
CDR3 protein: CASTLWTSSMKLFF

D gene: NA
V gene: TRBV9
J gene: TRBJ1-6
clone size: NA
CDR3 DNA: TGTGCCAGCAGCGTAATGGCAGAGAATAATTCACCCCTCCACTTT
CDR3 protein: CASSVMAENNSPLHF

D gene: TRBD1
V gene: TRBV10-3
J gene: TRBJ1-2
clone size: NA
CDR3 DNA: TGTGCCATCAGGGGACAGGTGGTCAGGAATGGCTACACCTTC
CDR3 protein: CAIRGQVVRNGYTF

D gene: TRBD1
V gene: TRBV4-3
J gene: TRBJ1-3
clone size: NA
CDR3 DNA: TGCGCCAGCAGTCAGGACAGGACCAGCTCTGGAAACACCATATATTTT
CDR3 protein: CASSQDRTSSGNTIYF

D gene: TRBD2
V gene: TRBV30
J gene: TRBJ2-2
clone size: NA
CDR3 DNA: TGTGCCTGGAGTGTAGCGGGGGGGCCGAACGGGGAGCTGTTTTTT
CDR3 protein: CAWSVAGGPNGELFF

D gene: NA
V gene: TRBV5-1
J gene: TRBJ1-1
clone size: NA
CDR3 DNA: TGTGCCAGCAGTCCAGGGCTCCCAATCATGACCACTGAAGCTTTCTTT
CDR3 protein: CASSPGLPIMTTEAFF

D gene: TRBD1
V gene: TRBV6-6
J gene: TRBJ2-7
clone size: many
CDR3 DNA: TGTGCCAGCAGTTACGGTGGGGACAGGTTGGCCGAGCAGTACTTC
CDR3 protein: CASSYGGDRLAEQYF

D gene: NA
V gene: TRBV3-1
J gene: TRBJ2-7
clone size: many
CDR3 DNA: TGTGCCAGCAGCCTCGAGGGGGTGCGGGGGACCTACGAGCAGTACTTC
CDR3 protein: CASSLEGVRGTYEQYF

D gene: TRBD2
V gene: TRBV2
J gene: TRBJ2-1
clone size: once
CDR3 DNA: TGTGCCAGCAGTGAAGAGGGACTAGCGGGGGCCCTTAATGAGCAGTTCTTC
CDR3 protein: CASSEEGLAGALNEQFF

D gene: TRBD2
V gene: TRBV2
J gene: TRBJ2-7
clone size: medium-sized
CDR3 DNA: TGTGCCAGCTTAGCGGGAGGAAGGGGGGAGCAGTACTTC
CDR3 protein: CASLAGGRGEQYF

D gene: TRBD1
V gene: TRBV6-1
J gene: TRBJ1-2
clone size: many
CDR3 DNA: TGTGCCAGCAGTGAGGGGACAGGGCTCTATGGCTACACCTTC
CDR3 protein: CASSEGTGLYGYTF

D gene: TRBD1
V gene: TRBV7-2
J gene: TRBJ1-1
clone size: medium-sized
CDR3 DNA: TGTGCCAGCAGCTTAACTACAGGGGGCACTGAAGCTTTCTTT
CDR3 protein: CASSLTTGGTEAFF